This TCR beta chain was obtained from a study of blood T cell repertoires in COVID-19. This CDR3 has 16 amino acids. Germline V gene sequence: CDR1 MNHEY, CDR2 SMNVEV (reference sequence). V shed 0 bases, J shed 6 bases, and the junction held 3 bases outside the gene matches. This table comes from immunoSEQ multiplex PCR, and its TCRdb copy is limited to in-frame clones, with some not included. The sample has over 70,000 clones; over 70% are singletons. The chain is built from TRBV27 and TRBJ2-2; TRBD2 agrees at 11 bases. The clonotype was recovered from a woman aged 80 or older with acute or convalescent COVID-19. Sample: peripheral blood. DNA of the CDR3: TGTGCCAGCAGTTTATCCAGGACTAGCGGGCCCGGGGAGCTGTTTTTT. This translates into CASSLSRTSGPGELFF.